The clone carrying this T cell receptor (beta chain) was seen only a few times. The target antigen is unknown. These data originate in a study of T-cell memory formation after mild COVID-19. Notes on the study in general: Detection of some responders pre-infection suggested pre-existing cross-reactive memory T cells participated. CD4+ clones that contracted lay mainly in CM and EM; CD8+ ones lay in EMRA.

TCRdb re-called the 5' RACE reads through MiXCR, storing one row per CDR3 protein. The sample records more than 150,000 distinct CDR3 sequences, 15% to 20% being singletons. The TCR sequence derives from a man between 18 and 29 years old who had mild COVID-19 (a few samples of this study predate the infection). Cell type and time point are not known. Input material: PBMCs or a T cell subset sorted from them (not recorded which).

DNA for the CDR3: TGTGCCAGCAGCTTACCCGACTACGAGCAGTACGTC. This codes for CASSLPDYEQYV. The rearrangement links TRBV7-9 to TRBJ2-7, with D unresolved. V lost 2 bases and J lost 3, with 5 bases in between. Germline values: CDR1 SEHNR, CDR2 FQNEAQ (reference sequence). The CDR3 extends over 12 amino acids.